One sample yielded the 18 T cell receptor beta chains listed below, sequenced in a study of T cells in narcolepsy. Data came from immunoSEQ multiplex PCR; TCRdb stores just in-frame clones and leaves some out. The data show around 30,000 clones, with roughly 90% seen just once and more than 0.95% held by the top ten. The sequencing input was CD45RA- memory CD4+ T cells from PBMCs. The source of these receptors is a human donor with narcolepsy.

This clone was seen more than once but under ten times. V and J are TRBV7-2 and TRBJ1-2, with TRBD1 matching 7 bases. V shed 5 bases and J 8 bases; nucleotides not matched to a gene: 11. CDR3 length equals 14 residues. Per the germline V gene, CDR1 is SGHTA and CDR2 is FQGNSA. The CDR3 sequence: CASSTPGQVWGYTF. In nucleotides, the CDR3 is TGTGCCAGCAGCACCCCTGGACAGGTCTGGGGCTACACCTTC.

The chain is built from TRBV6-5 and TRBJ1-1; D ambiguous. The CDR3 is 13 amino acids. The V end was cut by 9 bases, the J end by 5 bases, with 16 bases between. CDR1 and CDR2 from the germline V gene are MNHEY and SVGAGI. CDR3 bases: TGTGCCAGTTCTCTCGGCAGGCAGACTGAAGCTTTCTTT. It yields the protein CASSLGRQTEAFF.

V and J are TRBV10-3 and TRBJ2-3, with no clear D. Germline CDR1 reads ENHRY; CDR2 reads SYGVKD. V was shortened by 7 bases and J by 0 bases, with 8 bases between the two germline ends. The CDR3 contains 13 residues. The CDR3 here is CAIKPDSTDTQYF. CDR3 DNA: TGTGCCATCAAGCCCGACAGCACAGATACGCAGTATTTT.

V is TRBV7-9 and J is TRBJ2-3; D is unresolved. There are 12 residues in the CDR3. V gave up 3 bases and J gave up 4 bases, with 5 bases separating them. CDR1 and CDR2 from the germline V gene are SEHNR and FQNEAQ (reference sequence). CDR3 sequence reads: CASSFTPDTQYF. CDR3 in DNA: TGTGCCAGCAGCTTTACCCCAGATACGCAGTATTTT.

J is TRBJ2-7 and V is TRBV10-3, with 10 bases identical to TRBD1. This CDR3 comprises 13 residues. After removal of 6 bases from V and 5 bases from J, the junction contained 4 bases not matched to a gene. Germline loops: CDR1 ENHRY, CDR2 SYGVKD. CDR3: CAIRLTGGHEQYF. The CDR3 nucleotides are TGTGCCATCAGATTGACAGGGGGCCACGAGCAGTACTTC.

CDR3 amino acids: CATALAVSYEQYF. The DNA of the CDR3 is TGTGCCACCGCCCTGGCTGTAAGCTACGAGCAGTACTTC. V gene TRBV2 combines with J gene TRBJ2-7; no reliable D call. Looked up from germline, CDR1 is SNHLY and CDR2 is FYNNEI. Trimming left V 10 bases short and J 3 bases short, with 16 bases between. This CDR3 has 13 residues.

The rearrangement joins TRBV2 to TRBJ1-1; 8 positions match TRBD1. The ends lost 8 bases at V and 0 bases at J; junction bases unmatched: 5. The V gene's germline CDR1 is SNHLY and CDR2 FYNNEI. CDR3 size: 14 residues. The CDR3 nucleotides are TGTGCCAGCCATGACAGGGGACTGAACACTGAAGCTTTCTTT. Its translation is CASHDRGLNTEAFF.

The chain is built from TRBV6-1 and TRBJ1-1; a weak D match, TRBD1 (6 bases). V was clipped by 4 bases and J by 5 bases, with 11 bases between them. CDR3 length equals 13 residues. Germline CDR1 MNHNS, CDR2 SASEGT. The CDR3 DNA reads TGTGCCAGCAGTGTAACAGGGTATACTGAAGCTTTCTTT. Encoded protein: CASSVTGYTEAFF.

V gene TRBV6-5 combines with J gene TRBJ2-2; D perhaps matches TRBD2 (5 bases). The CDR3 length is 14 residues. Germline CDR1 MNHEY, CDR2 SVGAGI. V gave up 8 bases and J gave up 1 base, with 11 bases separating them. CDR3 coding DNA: TGTGCCAGCCGGCGGGCGGGGAACACCGGGGAGCTGTTTTTT. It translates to CASRRAGNTGELFF.

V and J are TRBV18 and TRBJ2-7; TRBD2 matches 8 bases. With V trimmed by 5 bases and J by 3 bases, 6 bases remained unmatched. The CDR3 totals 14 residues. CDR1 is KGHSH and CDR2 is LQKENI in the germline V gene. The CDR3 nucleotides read TGTGCCAGCTCAACAGGACTAGCTAGCTACGAGCAGTACTTC. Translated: CASSTGLASYEQYF.

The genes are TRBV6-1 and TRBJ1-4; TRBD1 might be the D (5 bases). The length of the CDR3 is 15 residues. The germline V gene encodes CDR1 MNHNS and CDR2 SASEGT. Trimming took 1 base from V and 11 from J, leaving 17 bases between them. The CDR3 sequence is CASSEEGQGLRKLFF. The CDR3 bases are TGTGCCAGCAGTGAAGAAGGGCAGGGCCTGAGGAAACTGTTTTTT.

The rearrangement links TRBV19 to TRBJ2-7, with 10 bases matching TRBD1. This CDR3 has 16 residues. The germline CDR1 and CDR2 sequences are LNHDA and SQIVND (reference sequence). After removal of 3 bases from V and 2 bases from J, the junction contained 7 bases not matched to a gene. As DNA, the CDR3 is TGTGCCAGTAGTATGAGGGGGACAGGGGTAACCTACGAGCAGTACTTC. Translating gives CASSMRGTGVTYEQYF.

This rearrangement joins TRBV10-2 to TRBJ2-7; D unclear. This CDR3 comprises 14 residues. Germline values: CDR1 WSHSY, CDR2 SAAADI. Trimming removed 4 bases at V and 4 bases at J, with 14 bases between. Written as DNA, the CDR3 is TGCGCCAGCAGTGTCGATGGCAGGTCATACGAGCAGTACTTC. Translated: CASSVDGRSYEQYF.

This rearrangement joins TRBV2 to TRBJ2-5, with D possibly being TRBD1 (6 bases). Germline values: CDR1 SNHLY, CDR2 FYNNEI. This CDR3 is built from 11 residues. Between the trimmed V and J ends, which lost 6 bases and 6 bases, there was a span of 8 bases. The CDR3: CASSRGQTQYF. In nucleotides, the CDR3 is TGTGCCAGCAGCAGGGGCCAGACCCAGTACTTC.

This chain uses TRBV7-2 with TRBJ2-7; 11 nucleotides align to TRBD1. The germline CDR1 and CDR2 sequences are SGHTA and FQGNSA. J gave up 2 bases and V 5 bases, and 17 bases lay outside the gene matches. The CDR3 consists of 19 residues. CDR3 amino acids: CASSVIGTGGTMPAYEQYF. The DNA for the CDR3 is TGTGCCAGCAGCGTCATAGGGACAGGGGGGACCATGCCTGCCTACGAGCAGTACTTC.

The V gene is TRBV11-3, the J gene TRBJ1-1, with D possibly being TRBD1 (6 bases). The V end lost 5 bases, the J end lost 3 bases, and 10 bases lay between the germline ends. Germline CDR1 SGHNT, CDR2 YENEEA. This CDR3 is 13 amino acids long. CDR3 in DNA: TGTGCCAGCAGCCGAGGGGGGGACACTGAAGCTTTCTTT. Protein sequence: CASSRGGDTEAFF.

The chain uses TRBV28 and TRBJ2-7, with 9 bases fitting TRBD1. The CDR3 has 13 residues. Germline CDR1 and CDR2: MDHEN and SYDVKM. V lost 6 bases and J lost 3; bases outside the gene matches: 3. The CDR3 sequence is CASRSGQGYEQYF. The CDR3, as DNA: TGTGCCAGCAGGTCGGGACAGGGCTACGAGCAGTACTTC.

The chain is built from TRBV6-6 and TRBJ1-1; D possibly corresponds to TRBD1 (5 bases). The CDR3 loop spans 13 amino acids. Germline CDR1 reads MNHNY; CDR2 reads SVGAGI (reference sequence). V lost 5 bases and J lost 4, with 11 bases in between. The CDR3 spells CASSTTTGTEAFF. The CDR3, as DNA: TGTGCCAGCAGTACCACAACAGGCACTGAAGCTTTCTTT.